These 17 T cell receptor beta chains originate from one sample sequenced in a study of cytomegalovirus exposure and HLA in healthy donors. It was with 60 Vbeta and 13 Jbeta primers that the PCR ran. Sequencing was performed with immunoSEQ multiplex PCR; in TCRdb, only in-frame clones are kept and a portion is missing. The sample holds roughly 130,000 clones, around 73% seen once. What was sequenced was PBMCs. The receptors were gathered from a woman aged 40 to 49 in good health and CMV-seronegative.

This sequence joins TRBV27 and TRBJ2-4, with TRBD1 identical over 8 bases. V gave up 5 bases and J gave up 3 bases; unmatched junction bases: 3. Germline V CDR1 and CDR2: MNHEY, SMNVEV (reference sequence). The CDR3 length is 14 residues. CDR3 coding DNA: TGTGCCAGCAGTCGGACAGGGATCAAAAACATTCAGTACTTC. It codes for CASSRTGIKNIQYF.

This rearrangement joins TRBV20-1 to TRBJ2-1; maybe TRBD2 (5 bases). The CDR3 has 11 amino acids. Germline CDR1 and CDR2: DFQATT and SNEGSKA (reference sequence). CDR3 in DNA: TGCAGCGGGGAGAGGGTCAATGAGCAGTTCTTC. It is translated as CSGERVNEQFF.

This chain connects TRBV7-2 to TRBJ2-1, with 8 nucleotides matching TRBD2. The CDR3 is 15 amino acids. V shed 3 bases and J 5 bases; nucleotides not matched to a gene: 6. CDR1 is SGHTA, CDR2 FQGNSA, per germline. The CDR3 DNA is TGTGCCAGCAGCTTCAGGACTAGCCCCAACAATGAGCAGTTCTTC. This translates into CASSFRTSPNNEQFF.

CDR3 bases: TGTGCCAGCACCGGGAGAGTCACAGATACGCAGTATTTT. Protein product: CASTGRVTDTQYF. V and J are TRBV7-9 and TRBJ2-3; perhaps TRBD2 as D (6 bases). Per germline, CDR1 SEHNR and CDR2 FQNEAQ (reference sequence). This CDR3 contains 13 residues. Between the trimmed V and J ends, which lost 7 bases and 2 bases, there was a span of 10 bases.

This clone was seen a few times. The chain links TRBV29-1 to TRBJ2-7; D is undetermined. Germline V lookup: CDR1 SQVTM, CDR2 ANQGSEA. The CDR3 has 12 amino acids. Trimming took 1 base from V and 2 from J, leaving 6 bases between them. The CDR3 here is CSVEAGPYEQYF. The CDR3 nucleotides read TGCAGCGTTGAAGCAGGTCCCTACGAGCAGTACTTC.

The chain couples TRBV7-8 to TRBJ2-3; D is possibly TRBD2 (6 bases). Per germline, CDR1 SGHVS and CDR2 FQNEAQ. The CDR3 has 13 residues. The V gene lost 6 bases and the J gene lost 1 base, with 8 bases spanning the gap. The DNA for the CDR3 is TGTGCCAGCAGGGGGACTGGCACAGATACGCAGTATTTT. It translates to CASRGTGTDTQYF.

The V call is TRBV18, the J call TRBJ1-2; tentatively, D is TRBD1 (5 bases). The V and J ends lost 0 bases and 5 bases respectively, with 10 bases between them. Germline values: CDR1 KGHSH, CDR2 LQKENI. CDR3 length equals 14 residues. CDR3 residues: CASSPPIAGYGYTF. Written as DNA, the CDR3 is TGTGCCAGCTCACCACCTATTGCAGGGTATGGCTACACCTTC.

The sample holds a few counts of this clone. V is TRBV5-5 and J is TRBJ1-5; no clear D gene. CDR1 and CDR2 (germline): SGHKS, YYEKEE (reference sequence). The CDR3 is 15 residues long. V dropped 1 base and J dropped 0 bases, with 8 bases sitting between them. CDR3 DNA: TGTGCCAGCAGCTTGAACGCGCATAGCAATCAGCCCCAGCATTTT. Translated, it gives CASSLNAHSNQPQHF.

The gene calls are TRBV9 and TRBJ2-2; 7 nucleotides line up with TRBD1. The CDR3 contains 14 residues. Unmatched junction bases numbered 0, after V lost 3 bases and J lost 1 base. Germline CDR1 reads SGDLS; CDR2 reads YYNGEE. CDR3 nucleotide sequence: TGTGCCAGCAGCGGGACAGGGAACACCGGGGAGCTGTTTTTT. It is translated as CASSGTGNTGELFF.

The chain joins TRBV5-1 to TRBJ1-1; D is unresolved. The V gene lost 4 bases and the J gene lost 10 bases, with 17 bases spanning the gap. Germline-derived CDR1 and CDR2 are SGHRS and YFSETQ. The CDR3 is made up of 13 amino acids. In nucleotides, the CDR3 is TGCGCCAGCAGCGCCGGAGCTATGGGAGGAGCTTTCTTT. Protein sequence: CASSAGAMGGAFF.

The DNA for the CDR3 is TGCAGCGTCGACTGGACAGCTAAGGGCAACTATGGCTACACCTTC. Its translation: CSVDWTAKGNYGYTF. The chain has TRBV29-1 and TRBJ1-2; perhaps TRBD1 as D (6 bases). Per the germline V gene, CDR1 is SQVTM and CDR2 is ANQGSEA. This CDR3 is built from 15 residues. V dropped 6 bases and J dropped 2 bases, with 19 bases sitting between them. Full variable domain (outside the CDR3, taken from reference TRBV29-1 and TRBJ1-2): SAVISQKPSRDICQRGTSLTIQCQVDSQVTMMFWYRQQPGQSLTLIATANQGSEATYESGFVIDKFPISRPNLTFSTLTVSNMSPEDSSIYLCSVDWTAKGNYGYTFGSGTRLTVV.

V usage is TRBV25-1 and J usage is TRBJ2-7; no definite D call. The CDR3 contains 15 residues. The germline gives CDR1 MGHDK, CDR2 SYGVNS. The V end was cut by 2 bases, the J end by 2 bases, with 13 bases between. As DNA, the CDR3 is TGTGCCAGCAGTGAAGGGTCAGGAACCCCCTACGAGCAGTACTTC. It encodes CASSEGSGTPYEQYF.

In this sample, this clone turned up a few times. CDR3 loop: CASMWREHQPQHF. The CDR3 nucleotides read TGTGCCAGCATGTGGAGGGAGCATCAGCCCCAGCATTTT. The rearrangement links TRBV6-1 to TRBJ1-5; D remains unclear. This CDR3 has 13 residues. Trimming left V 7 bases short and J 5 bases short, with 12 bases between. Per germline, CDR1 MNHNS and CDR2 SASEGT.

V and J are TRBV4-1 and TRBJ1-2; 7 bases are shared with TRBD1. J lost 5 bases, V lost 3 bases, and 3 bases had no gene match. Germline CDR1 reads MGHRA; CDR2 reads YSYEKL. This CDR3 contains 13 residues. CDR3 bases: TGCGCCAGCAGCCAGGAACAGGGGTATGGCTACACCTTC. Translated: CASSQEQGYGYTF.

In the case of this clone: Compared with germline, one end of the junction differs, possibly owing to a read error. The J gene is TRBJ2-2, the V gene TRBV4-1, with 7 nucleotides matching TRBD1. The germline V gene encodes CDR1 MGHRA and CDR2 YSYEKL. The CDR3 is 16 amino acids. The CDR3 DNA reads TGCGCCAGCAGCCAAGATCCGACAGGGAACGCCGGGGAGCTGTTTTTT. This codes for CASSQDPTGNAGELFF.

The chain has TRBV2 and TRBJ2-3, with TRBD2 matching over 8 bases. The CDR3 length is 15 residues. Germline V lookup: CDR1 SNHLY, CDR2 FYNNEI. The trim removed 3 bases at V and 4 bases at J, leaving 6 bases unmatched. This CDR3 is CASSETSEGADTQYF. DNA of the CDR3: TGTGCCAGCAGTGAGACTAGCGAAGGGGCAGATACGCAGTATTTT.

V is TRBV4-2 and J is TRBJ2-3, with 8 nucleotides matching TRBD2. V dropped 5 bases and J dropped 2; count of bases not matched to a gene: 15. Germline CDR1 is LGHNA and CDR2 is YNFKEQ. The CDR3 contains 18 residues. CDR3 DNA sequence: TGTGCCAGCAGCGAGCAGGGGAGCGGCGGGGGGATCACAGATACGCAGTATTTT. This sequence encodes CASSEQGSGGGITDTQYF.